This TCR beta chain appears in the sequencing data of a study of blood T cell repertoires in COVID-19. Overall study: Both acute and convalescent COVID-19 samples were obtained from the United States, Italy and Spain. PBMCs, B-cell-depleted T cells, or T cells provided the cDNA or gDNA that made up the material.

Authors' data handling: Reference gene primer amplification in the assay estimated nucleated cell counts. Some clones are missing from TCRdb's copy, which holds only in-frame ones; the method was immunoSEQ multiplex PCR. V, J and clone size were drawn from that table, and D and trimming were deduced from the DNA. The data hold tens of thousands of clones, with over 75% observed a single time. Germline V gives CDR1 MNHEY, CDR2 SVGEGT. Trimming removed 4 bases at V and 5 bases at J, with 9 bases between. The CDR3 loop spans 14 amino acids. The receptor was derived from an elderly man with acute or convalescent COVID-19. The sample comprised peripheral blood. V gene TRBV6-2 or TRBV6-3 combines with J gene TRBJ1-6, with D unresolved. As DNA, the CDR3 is TGTGCCAGCAGTTTCGGAGGAAATAATTCACCCCTCCACTTT. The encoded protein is CASSFGGNNSPLHF.